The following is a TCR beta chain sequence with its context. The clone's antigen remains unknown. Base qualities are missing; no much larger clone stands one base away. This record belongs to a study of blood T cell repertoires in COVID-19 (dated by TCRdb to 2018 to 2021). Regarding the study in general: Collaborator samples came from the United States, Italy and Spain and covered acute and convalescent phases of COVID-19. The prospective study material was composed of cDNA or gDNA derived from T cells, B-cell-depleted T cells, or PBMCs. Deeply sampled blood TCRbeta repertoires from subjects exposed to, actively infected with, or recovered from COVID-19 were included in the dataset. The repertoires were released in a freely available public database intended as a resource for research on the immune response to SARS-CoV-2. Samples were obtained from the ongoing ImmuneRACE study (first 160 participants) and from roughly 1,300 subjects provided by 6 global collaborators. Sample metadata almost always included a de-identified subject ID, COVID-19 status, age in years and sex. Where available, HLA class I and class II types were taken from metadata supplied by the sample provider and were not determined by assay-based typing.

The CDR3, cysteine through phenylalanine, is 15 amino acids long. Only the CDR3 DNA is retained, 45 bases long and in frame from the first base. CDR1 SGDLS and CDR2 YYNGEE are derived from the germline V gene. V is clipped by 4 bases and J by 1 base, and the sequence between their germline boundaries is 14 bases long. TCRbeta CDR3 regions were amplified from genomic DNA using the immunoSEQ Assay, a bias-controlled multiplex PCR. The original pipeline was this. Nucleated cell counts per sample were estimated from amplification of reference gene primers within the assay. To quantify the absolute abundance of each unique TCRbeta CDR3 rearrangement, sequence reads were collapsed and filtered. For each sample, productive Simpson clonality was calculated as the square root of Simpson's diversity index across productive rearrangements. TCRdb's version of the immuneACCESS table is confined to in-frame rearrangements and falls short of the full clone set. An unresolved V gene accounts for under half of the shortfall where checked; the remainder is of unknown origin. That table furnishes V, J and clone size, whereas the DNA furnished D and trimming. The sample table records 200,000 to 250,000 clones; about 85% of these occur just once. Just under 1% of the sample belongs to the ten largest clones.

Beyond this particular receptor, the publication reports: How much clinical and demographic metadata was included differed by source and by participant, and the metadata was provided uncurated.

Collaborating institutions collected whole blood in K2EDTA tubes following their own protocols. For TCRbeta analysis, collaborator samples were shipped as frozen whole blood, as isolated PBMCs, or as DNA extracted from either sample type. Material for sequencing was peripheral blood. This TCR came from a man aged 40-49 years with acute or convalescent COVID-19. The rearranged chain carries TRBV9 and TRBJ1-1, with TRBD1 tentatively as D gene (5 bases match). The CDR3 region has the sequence CASSFREGENTEAFF. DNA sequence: TGTGCCAGCAGCTTCCGTGAAGGGGAGAACACTGAAGCTTTCTTT.